These 9 T cell receptor beta chains were all obtained from the same sample, sequenced in a study of T cell responses to AZD1222 COVID-19 vaccine. Sequencing was performed with immunoSEQ multiplex PCR; in TCRdb, only in-frame clones are kept and a portion is missing. The data contain roughly 100,000 clones, roughly nine tenths of them singletons. Sample: peripheral blood, taken on day 0 of AZD1222 vaccination. The receptors originated from an adult in good health.

This clone has more than one count but fewer than ten. The chain links TRBV18 to TRBJ2-6; D is undetermined. V was trimmed by 6 bases and J by 0 bases, leaving 15 bases between them. The length of the CDR3 is 17 residues. Germline assignment: CDR1 KGHSH and CDR2 LQKENI. In DNA form, the CDR3 reads TGTGCCAGCTCCCGTACGACGGATAGCTCTGGGGCCAACGTCCTGACTTTC. Translating gives CASSRTTDSSGANVLTF.

The chain couples TRBV15 to TRBJ2-1; 12 nucleotides match TRBD2. V trimming: 8 bases; J trimming: 7 bases; junction bases outside the gene matches: 6. Germline values: CDR1 LNHNV, CDR2 YYDKDF (reference sequence). The CDR3 consists of 14 residues. DNA of the CDR3: TGTGCCACCGGCCAACTAGCGGGAGGTAATGAGCAGTTCTTC. Its protein is CATGQLAGGNEQFF.

The chain uses TRBV7-9 and TRBJ1-1; D is undetermined. CDR1 and CDR2 from the germline V gene are SEHNR and FQNEAQ (reference sequence). The length of the CDR3 is 14 residues. V was cut by 1 base and J by 8 bases, with 14 bases left in between. This CDR3 reads CASSLVVGPKEAFF. The CDR3 DNA sequence: TGTGCCAGCAGCTTAGTAGTGGGCCCGAAGGAAGCTTTCTTT.

This chain uses TRBV5-4 with TRBJ2-5, with D tentatively TRBD1 or TRBD2 (5 bases each). The CDR3 has 13 residues. Trimming cost V 3 bases and J 4 bases, with 10 bases left between them. Germline CDR1 reads SGHNT; CDR2 reads YYREEE (reference sequence). The DNA for the CDR3 is TGTGCCAGCAGCTCGGGGCGGTCAGAGACCCAGTACTTC. Translating gives CASSSGRSETQYF.

The chain is built from TRBV7-2 and TRBJ2-7, with TRBD2 matching over 11 bases. Trimming removed 6 bases from V and 6 bases from J; junction bases left unmatched: 10. Germline values: CDR1 SGHTA, CDR2 FQGNSA. The CDR3 contains 15 residues. This CDR3 reads CASRMTSGVPSEQYF. The CDR3 DNA reads as TGTGCCAGCAGGATGACTAGCGGGGTCCCCTCCGAGCAGTACTTC.

This clone was seen just once. The chain is built from TRBV28 and TRBJ2-5; tentative D call: TRBD1 (5 bases). This CDR3 has 13 residues. V was trimmed by 7 bases and J by 2 bases, leaving 11 bases between them. In germline, CDR1 is MDHEN, CDR2 SYDVKM. Here the CDR3 reads CASKVGDQETQYF. The DNA for the CDR3 is TGTGCCAGCAAAGTAGGGGATCAAGAGACCCAGTACTTC.

CDR3 coding DNA: TGTGCCAGTAGTATAGTTGGCACCGGGGAGCTGTTTTTT. This sequence encodes CASSIVGTGELFF. This rearrangement joins TRBV19 to TRBJ2-2; D not certain. CDR1 and CDR2 from the germline V gene are LNHDA and SQIVND (reference sequence). V was pared by 1 base and J by 4 bases, with 4 bases between. The CDR3 is 13 residues long.

The V gene is TRBV6-5, the J gene TRBJ2-7; 10 nucleotides line up with TRBD2. From germline, CDR1 is MNHEY and CDR2 SVGAGI. V was clipped by 6 bases and J by 5 bases; unmatched bases: 4. The CDR3 totals 13 residues. DNA for the CDR3: TGTGCCAGCAGATGGACTAGCGGCAACGAGCAGTACTTC. Its translation is CASRWTSGNEQYF.

The J gene is TRBJ2-3, the V gene TRBV5-4; TRBD2 might be the D (5 bases). V gave up 2 bases and J gave up 5 bases, with 6 bases separating them. In germline, CDR1 is SGHNT, CDR2 YYREEE (reference sequence). This CDR3 has 12 residues. Written as DNA, the CDR3 is TGTGCCAGCAGCTTCGGAGGAGATACGCAGTATTTT. Translating gives CASSFGGDTQYF.